This T cell receptor (beta chain) is from a study of response to subunit inactivated influenza vaccine. Study-wide results and caveats: The authors offered the suggestion that each seasonal influenza vaccination recruits few new T cells.

TCRdb recomputed calls from the RT-PCR reads with MiXCR, one row per CDR3 protein. The sample records about 520,000 distinct CDR3 sequences, 6% to 9% being singletons. Concerning this clonotype itself: Its antigen is not identified.

Unmatched junction bases numbered 6, after V lost 9 bases and J lost 2 bases. This CDR3 has 15 amino acids. The source is a man in his fifties or sixties who received an inactivated influenza vaccine. This specimen consisted of PBMCs from blood, obtained around 25 months after vaccination. This rearrangement joins TRBV23-1 to TRBJ2-7; 14 nucleotides match TRBD2. TRBV23-1 is marked as an open reading frame, function uncertain. The CDR3 here is CASGLAGGSTYEQYF. Here the CDR3 DNA reads TGCGCCAGTGGACTAGCGGGGGGTTCGACCTACGAGCAGTACTTC.